This is a list of T cell receptor beta chains from one sample in a study of cytomegalovirus exposure and HLA in healthy donors. Measured with immunoSEQ multiplex PCR; TCRdb has only the in-frame clones, and not every one. Here the sample spans 100,000 to 150,000 clones, 75% to 85% being singletons. Sequencing input: PBMCs. The receptors were sampled from a girl aged 2 to 9 in good health and CMV-seronegative. Both conserved end residues are part of each CDR3. Each record gives: J gene, V gene, clone size, D gene, CDR3 length, CDR3 protein, CDR3 DNA. D genes are given only for firm matches. Only some rows state a clone size, as once, few, many or a class for expanded clones.

TRBJ2-5,TRBV7-8,-,TRBD2,17,CASRLAGDYLHVETQYF,TGTGCCAGCAGACTAGCGGGAGACTATCTTCATGTGGAGACCCAGTACTTC
TRBJ1-2,TRBV28,-,-,13,CASSIPRSYGYTF,TGTGCCAGCAGTATCCCCAGGTCGTATGGCTACACCTTC
TRBJ2-1,TRBV7-2,-,-,13,CASSWGDYNEQFF,TGTGCCAGCAGCTGGGGGGACTACAATGAGCAGTTCTTC
TRBJ2-1,TRBV6-6,-,-,14,CASRTRWGVNEQFF,TGTGCCAGCAGGACCAGGTGGGGAGTAAATGAGCAGTTCTTC
TRBJ2-7,TRBV4-3,-,-,15,CASSQDRNSGYEQYF,TGCGCCAGCAGCCAAGATCGGAACAGCGGGTACGAGCAGTACTTC
TRBJ2-7,TRBV6-1,few,-,15,CAIRKLVGLSYEQYF,TGTGCCATCCGCAAACTAGTTGGTTTGTCCTACGAGCAGTACTTC
TRBJ2-3,TRBV23-1,-,TRBD2,15,CATHAGLAVTDTQYF,TGCGCCACCCACGCGGGACTAGCGGTCACAGATACGCAGTATTTT
TRBJ2-7,TRBV10-3,-,TRBD1,14,CAIMGTGGRYEQYF,TGTGCCATCATGGGGACAGGGGGAAGGTACGAGCAGTACTTC
TRBJ2-2,TRBV6-1,-,TRBD1,14,CAVGTEDDTGELFF,TGTGCCGTCGGGACAGAAGACGACACCGGGGAGCTGTTTTTT
TRBJ1-1,TRBV7-8,-,-,15,CASRLSLGGITEAFF,TGTGCCAGCAGGCTTAGTCTAGGGGGAATCACTGAAGCTTTCTTT
TRBJ1-1,TRBV28,-,TRBD1,21,CASSLVWDRLIQGDGDTEAFF,TGTGCCAGCAGTTTAGTTTGGGACAGGTTAATCCAAGGGGACGGGGACACTGAAGCTTTCTTT
TRBJ2-5,TRBV4-2,-,-,16,CASSQVGGQLQETQYF,TGTGCCAGCAGCCAAGTAGGAGGACAGCTCCAAGAGACCCAGTACTTC
TRBJ2-7,TRBV2,-,TRBD1,15,CASDPPPGQLYEQYF,TGTGCCAGCGATCCTCCACCGGGACAGCTCTACGAGCAGTACTTC
TRBJ1-3,TRBV5-4,few,-,14,CASSFQGAGNTIYF,TGTGCCAGCAGCTTTCAGGGTGCAGGAAACACCATATATTTT
TRBJ1-4,TRBV30,once,-,16,CAWSVLGPGANEKLFF,TGTGCCTGGAGTGTACTTGGGCCCGGGGCTAATGAAAAACTGTTTTTT
TRBJ1-5,TRBV28,-,TRBD1,15,CASSPVGQGYQPQHF,TGTGCCAGCAGTCCAGTCGGACAGGGATATCAGCCCCAGCATTTT
TRBJ2-1,TRBV7-3,-,-,13,CASSLGGRAEQFF,TGTGCCAGCAGCCTAGGAGGGCGAGCCGAGCAGTTCTTC
TRBJ2-2,TRBV7-7,-,-,16,CASSLAATTNTGELFF,TGTGCTAGCAGCTTAGCGGCGACAACGAACACCGGGGAGCTGTTTTTT
TRBJ2-7,TRBV7-9,-,-,13,CASSLAGLPEQYF,TGTGCCAGCAGCTTAGCTGGCTTGCCGGAGCAGTACTTC
TRBJ1-5,TRBV19,-,-,13,CASSISGNQPQHF,TGTGCCAGTAGTATCTCAGGGAATCAGCCCCAGCATTTT
TRBJ2-7,TRBV28,-,TRBD2,19,CASRDQTTSGRVSSYEQYF,TGTGCCAGCAGGGACCAGACGACTAGCGGGAGGGTGAGCTCCTACGAGCAGTACTTC
TRBJ1-1,TRBV6-1,few,-,15,CASSVFAGVNTEAFF,TGTGCCAGCAGTGTATTCGCAGGGGTGAACACTGAAGCTTTCTTT
TRBJ1-1,TRBV6-5,-,TRBD1,15,CASSSRTGENTEAFF,TGTGCCAGCAGTTCCCGGACAGGGGAGAACACTGAAGCTTTCTTT
TRBJ2-7,TRBV25-1,-,-,17,CASSEPHPAGEVHEQYF,TGTGCCAGCAGTGAACCCCACCCCGCAGGGGAAGTCCACGAGCAGTACTTC
TRBJ1-1,TRBV27,-,-,19,CASSLSGDKVFSLWAEAFF,TGTGCCAGCAGTTTATCCGGGGACAAAGTCTTCAGTTTGTGGGCTGAAGCTTTCTTT
TRBJ2-2,TRBV28,-,TRBD2,15,CASIPEEAGVVELFF,TGTGCCAGCATCCCAGAGGAGGCGGGAGTAGTCGAGCTGTTTTTT
TRBJ2-7,TRBV29-1,few,TRBD2,12,CSGLAETYEQYF,TGCAGTGGACTAGCGGAGACCTACGAGCAGTACTTC
TRBJ2-7,TRBV6-1,-,TRBD2,15,CASSASYGGNYEQYF,TGTGCCAGCAGTGCCTCCTACGGGGGGAACTACGAGCAGTACTTC
TRBJ2-3,TRBV4-1,-,-,16,CASSQVLGGGADTQYF,TGCGCCAGCAGCCAAGTCCTGGGTGGCGGAGCAGATACGCAGTATTTT
TRBJ2-1,TRBV9,-,-,14,CASSPTSSYNEQFF,TGTGCCAGCAGCCCTACTAGCTCCTACAATGAGCAGTTCTTC
TRBJ1-3,TRBV7-3,-,-,15,CASSFRTALGNTIYF,TGTGCCAGCAGCTTTAGGACAGCCTTGGGAAACACCATATATTTT
TRBJ2-7,TRBV5-1,few,-,14,CASSLGGTLYEQYF,TGCGCCAGCAGCTTGGGAGGGACACTCTACGAGCAGTACTTC